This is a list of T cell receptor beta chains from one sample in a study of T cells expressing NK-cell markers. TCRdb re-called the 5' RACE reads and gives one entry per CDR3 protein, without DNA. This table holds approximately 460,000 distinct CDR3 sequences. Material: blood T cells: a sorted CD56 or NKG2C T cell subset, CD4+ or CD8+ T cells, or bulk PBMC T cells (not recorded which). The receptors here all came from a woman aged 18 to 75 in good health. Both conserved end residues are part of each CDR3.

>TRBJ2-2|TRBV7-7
CASSPGTGGHTGELFF
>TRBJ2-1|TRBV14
CASSPRTSGSQQFF
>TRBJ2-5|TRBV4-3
CASSQILRTDFEETQYF
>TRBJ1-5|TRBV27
CASSLSPGVGDQPQHF
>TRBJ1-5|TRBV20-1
CSARGRGVGQPQHF
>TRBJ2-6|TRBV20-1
CSARAGQWVDGANVLTF
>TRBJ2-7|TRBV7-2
CASSYTGTESSYEQYF
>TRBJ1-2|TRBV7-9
CASSLGSSADGGYTF
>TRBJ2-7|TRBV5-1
CASSLISAGGGHEQYF
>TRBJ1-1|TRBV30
CAWSGAGAANEAFF
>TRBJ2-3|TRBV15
CATSIYGTDTQYF
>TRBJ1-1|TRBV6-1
CASRGPPGAGMNTEAFF
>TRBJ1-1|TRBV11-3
CASSLGSQTEAFF
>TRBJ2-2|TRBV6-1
CASSKTSGSNTGELFF
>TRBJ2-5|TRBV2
CASTRGQGLETQYF
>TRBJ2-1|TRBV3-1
CASSHRQLLPNEQFF
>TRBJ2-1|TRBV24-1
CATSPTRNEQFF
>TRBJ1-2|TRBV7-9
CASSSGTAGGYTF